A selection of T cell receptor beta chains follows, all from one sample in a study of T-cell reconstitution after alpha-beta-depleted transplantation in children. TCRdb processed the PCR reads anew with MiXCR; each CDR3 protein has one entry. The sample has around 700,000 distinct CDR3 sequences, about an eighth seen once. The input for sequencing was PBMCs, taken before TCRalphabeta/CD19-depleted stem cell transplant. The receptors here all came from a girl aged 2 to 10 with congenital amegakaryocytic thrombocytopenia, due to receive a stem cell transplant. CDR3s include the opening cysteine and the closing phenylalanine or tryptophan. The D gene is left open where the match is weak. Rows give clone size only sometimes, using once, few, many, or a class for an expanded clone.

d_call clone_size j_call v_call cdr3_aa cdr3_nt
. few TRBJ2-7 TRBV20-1 CSARVFPGVPPAYEQYF TGCAGTGCTAGAGTTTTTCCGGGGGTGCCACCAGCCTACGAGCAGTACTTC
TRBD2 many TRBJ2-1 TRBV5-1 CASREGSSGINEQFF TGCGCCAGCAGGGAGGGAAGTAGCGGGATTAATGAGCAGTTCTTC
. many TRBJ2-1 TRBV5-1 CASSPGSSIPANEQFF TGCGCCAGCAGCCCGGGTTCCAGTATTCCGGCCAATGAGCAGTTCTTC
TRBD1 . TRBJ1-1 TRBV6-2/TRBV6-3 CASSYVTGQAEAFF TGTGCCAGCAGTTACGTTACAGGACAGGCTGAAGCTTTCTTT
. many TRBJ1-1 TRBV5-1 CASSSLTQPEAFF TGCGCCAGCAGCTCCTTGACTCAACCTGAAGCTTTCTTT
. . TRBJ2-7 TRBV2 CASSEADGLLIEQYF TGTGCCAGCAGTGAAGCCGATGGACTCCTCATCGAGCAGTACTTC
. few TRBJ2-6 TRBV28 CAHKRNSGANVLTF TGTGCCCACAAACGGAACTCTGGGGCCAACGTCCTGACTTTC
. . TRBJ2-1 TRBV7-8 CASSGRRAGNEQFF TGTGCCAGCAGCGGTCGGAGAGCCGGGAATGAGCAGTTCTTC
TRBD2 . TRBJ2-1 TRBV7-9 CASSLTGLAGETEQFF TGTGCCAGCAGCCTAACGGGGCTAGCGGGAGAAACGGAGCAGTTCTTC
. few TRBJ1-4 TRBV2 CASSVDSPGNEKLFF TGTGCCAGCAGTGTGGACAGCCCCGGTAATGAAAAACTGTTTTTT
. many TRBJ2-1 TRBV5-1 CASSSNWAGEQFF TGCGCCAGCAGCTCGAACTGGGCGGGTGAGCAGTTCTTC
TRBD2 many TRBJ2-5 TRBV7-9 CASSSGLVSETQYF TGTGCCAGCAGCTCGGGACTAGTTTCTGAGACCCAGTACTTC
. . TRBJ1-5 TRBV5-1 CASSLEAGPQGPQHF TGCGCCAGCAGCTTGGAGGCGGGCCCGCAAGGGCCCCAGCATTTT
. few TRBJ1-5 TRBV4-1 CASSQGPGFGQPQHF TGCGCCAGCAGCCAAGGGCCAGGGTTTGGTCAGCCCCAGCATTTT
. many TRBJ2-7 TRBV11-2 CASSPGPAYEQYF TGTGCCAGCAGCCCCGGTCCGGCCTACGAGCAGTACTTC
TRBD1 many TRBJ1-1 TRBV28 CATGTGVANTEAFF TGTGCCACCGGAACAGGGGTCGCGAACACTGAAGCTTTCTTT
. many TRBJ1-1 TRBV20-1 CSATGHMNTEAFF TGCAGTGCTACAGGACACATGAACACTGAAGCTTTCTTT
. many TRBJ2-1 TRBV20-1 CSAAGGRGEQFF TGCAGTGCTGCAGGGGGGCGGGGTGAGCAGTTCTTC
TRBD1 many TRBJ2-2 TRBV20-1 CSAARGQANTGELFF TGCAGTGCCGCTCGCGGACAGGCGAACACCGGGGAGCTGTTTTTT
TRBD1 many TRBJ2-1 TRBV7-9 CASSRSQGTGGNNEQFF TGTGCCAGCAGCAGATCTCAAGGGACAGGGGGAAACAATGAGCAGTTCTTC
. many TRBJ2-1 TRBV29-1 CSVDLTLGNEQFF TGCAGCGTTGATCTAACGTTAGGGAATGAGCAGTTCTTC
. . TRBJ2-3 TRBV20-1 CSSRAPFGIDTQYF TGCAGTTCTAGAGCCCCCTTCGGCATAGATACGCAGTATTTT
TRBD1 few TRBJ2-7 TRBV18 CASSPPTGDYEQYF TGTGCCAGCTCACCCCCAACAGGGGACTACGAGCAGTACTTC
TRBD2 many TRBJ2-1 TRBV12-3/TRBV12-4 CASSIPSGPYNEQFF TGTGCCAGCAGTATCCCTAGCGGTCCGTACAATGAGCAGTTCTTC
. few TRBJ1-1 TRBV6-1 CASTQGLQNTEAFF TGTGCCAGCACGCAGGGACTCCAGAACACTGAAGCTTTCTTT
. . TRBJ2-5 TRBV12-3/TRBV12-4 CATTRQGGLETQYF TGTGCCACCACTAGACAGGGAGGTTTGGAGACCCAGTACTTC
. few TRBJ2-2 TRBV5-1 CASSRLQGRGTGELFF TGCGCCAGCAGCAGGCTCCAGGGGCGCGGCACCGGGGAGCTGTTTTTT
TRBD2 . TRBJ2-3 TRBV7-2 CASSLPMTSGSTDTQYF TGTGCCAGCAGCTTACCCATGACTAGCGGGAGCACAGATACGCAGTATTTT
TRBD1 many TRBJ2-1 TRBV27 CASNAGQGTEQFF TGTGCCAGCAACGCGGGACAGGGGACTGAGCAGTTCTTC
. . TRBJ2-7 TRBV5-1 CASKLGTILSYEQYF TGCGCCAGCAAACTCGGGACAATACTTTCCTACGAGCAGTACTTC
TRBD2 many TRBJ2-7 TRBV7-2 CASSLAPSGNEQYF TGTGCCAGCAGCTTAGCCCCTAGCGGGAACGAGCAGTACTTC
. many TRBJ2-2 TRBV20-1 CSAAPVGGLGTGELFF TGCAGTGCGGCCCCGGTTGGGGGGCTCGGCACCGGGGAGCTGTTTTTT
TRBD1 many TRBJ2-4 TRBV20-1 CSAHRTGVENIQYF TGCAGTGCCCACAGGACAGGGGTCGAAAACATTCAGTACTTC
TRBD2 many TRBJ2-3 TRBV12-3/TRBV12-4 CASSFRTSGTQYF TGTGCCAGCAGTTTCAGGACTAGCGGGACGCAGTATTTT
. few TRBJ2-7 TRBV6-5 CASSYRGTKAGYEQYF TGTGCCAGCAGTTACAGGGGGACTAAGGCGGGCTACGAGCAGTACTTC
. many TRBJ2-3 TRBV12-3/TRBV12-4 CASSEMGTDTQYF TGTGCCAGCAGTGAAATGGGCACAGATACGCAGTATTTT
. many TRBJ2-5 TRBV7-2 CASSLENSRAETQYF TGTGCCAGCAGCTTGGAAAACAGCCGGGCGGAGACCCAGTACTTC
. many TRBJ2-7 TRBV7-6 CASSPTSGTQTFTYEQYF TGTGCCAGCAGCCCTACAAGCGGAACCCAAACCTTTACCTACGAGCAGTACTTC
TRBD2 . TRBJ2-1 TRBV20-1 CSAEAGGPHEQFF TGCAGTGCTGAGGCGGGAGGGCCCCATGAGCAGTTCTTC
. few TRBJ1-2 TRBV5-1 CASSGPLGDGYTF TGCGCCAGCAGCGGGCCCCTGGGGGACGGCTACACCTTC
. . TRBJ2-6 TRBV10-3 CAISEKFEAGANVLTF TGTGCCATCAGTGAGAAATTCGAGGCTGGGGCCAACGTCCTGACTTTC
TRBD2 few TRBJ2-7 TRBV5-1 CASSLAAGDLWHYEQYF TGCGCCAGCAGCTTGGCAGCGGGAGATCTTTGGCACTACGAGCAGTACTTC
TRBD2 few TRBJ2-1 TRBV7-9 CASSHRTGTSGGHEQFF TGTGCCAGCAGCCATCGAACCGGGACTAGTGGGGGTCATGAGCAGTTCTTC
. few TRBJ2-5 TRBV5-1 CASTAEAYQETQYF TGCGCCAGCACAGCGGAGGCCTACCAAGAGACCCAGTACTTC
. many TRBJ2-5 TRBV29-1 CSVDIGQQETQYF TGCAGCGTTGATATCGGACAGCAAGAGACCCAGTACTTC
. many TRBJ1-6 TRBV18 CASSGQSNNSPLHF TGTGCCAGCTCCGGACAGTCCAATAATTCACCCCTCCACTTT
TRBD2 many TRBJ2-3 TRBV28 CASSPGLVTDTQYF TGTGCCAGCAGTCCGGGACTAGTGACAGATACGCAGTATTTT
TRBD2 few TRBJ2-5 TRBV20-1 CSAAPGLAGAYETQYF TGCAGTGCTGCCCCGGGACTAGCGGGAGCCTACGAGACCCAGTACTTC
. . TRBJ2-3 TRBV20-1 CSARYLGHTDTQYF TGCAGTGCTAGATACTTAGGGCACACAGATACGCAGTATTTT
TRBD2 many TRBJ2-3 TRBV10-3 CAITAGGGFADTQYF TGTGCCATCACCGCGGGAGGGGGTTTCGCAGATACGCAGTATTTT
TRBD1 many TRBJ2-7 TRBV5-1 CASSLGQGAYEQYF TGCGCCAGCAGCTTGGGACAGGGGGCCTACGAGCAGTACTTC
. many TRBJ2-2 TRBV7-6 CASSLFGVETGELFF TGTGCTAGCAGCTTATTTGGGGTTGAGACCGGGGAGCTGTTTTTT